Shown below are 10 T cell receptor beta chains from a single sample sequenced in a study of tumor-infiltrating lymphocytes in primary liver carcinoma. Alongside blood RNA obtained from unsorted whole blood, germline DNA was also extracted. The template, around 520 ng total RNA, yielded TCR beta cDNA made with a constant-region primer. Researchers made the TCR beta libraries by running three nested multiplex PCR rounds with slightly modified ARM-PCR. TRBV1-TRBV30 forward and Cbeta reverse primers drove the first two approximately 10-cycle rounds. A single record per CDR3 protein comes from TCRdb applying MiXCR to the multiplex PCR reads. The repertoire consists of about 300,000 distinct CDR3 sequences, with roughly two thirds occurring once and the leading ten covering more than 8.5%. Sequencing was carried out using peripheral blood. These receptors originate from a man aged 35 to 55 with primary liver carcinoma and hepatitis B virus infection.

Of note for this clonotype: Germline is not matched at one junction end, which may reflect a read error. The rearrangement joins TRBV29-1 to TRBJ2-5; 16 positions agree with TRBD2. The V gene's germline CDR1 is SQVTM and CDR2 ANQGSEA. The CDR3 extends over 16 amino acids. The CDR3 DNA follows: TGCAGCGCAGCCGGGACTAGCGGGAGGGGACAAGAGGCCCAGTACTTC. Its translation: CSAAGTSGRGQEAQYF.

With respect to this clonotype: With a much larger clone just one base away, this may be a read error. The rearrangement links TRBV12-3 or TRBV12-4 to TRBJ2-7; D gene ambiguous. The CDR3 length is 11 residues. This CDR3 is CASGLSSEQYF. For the CDR3, the DNA is TGTGCCAGCGGTTTAAGCTCCGAGCAGTACTTC.

In this sample, this clonotype turned up a few times. This chain's CDR3 is CASSFDGSIYEQYF. CDR3 nucleotides: TGCGCCAGCAGCTTCGACGGGAGTATCTACGAGCAGTACTTC. The chain employs TRBV5-1 and TRBJ2-7, with D possibly being TRBD2 (6 bases). This CDR3 region has 14 residues. V was cut by 2 bases and J by 3 bases, with 12 bases left in between. CDR1 and CDR2 (germline): SGHRS, YFSETQ. The whole variable domain, filled in from reference TRBV5-1 and TRBJ2-7, reads KAGVTQTPRYLIKTRGQQVTLSCSPISGHRSVSWYQQTPGQGLQFLFEYFSETQRNKGNFPGRFSGRQFSNSRSEMNVSTLELGDSALYLCASSFDGSIYEQYFGPGTRLTVT.

This clonotype is a singleton in its sample. This sequence may be a read error, since a much larger clone differs from it by one base. The V gene is TRBV10-3, the J gene TRBJ1-6; D not certain. CDR3 size: 14 residues. Trimming took off 5 bases at V and 10 bases at J, with 15 bases between the two ends. CDR1 and CDR2 (germline): ENHRY, SYGVKD. CDR3 coding DNA: TGTGCCATCAGTAATTTGGGTATCGGGTCACCCCTCCACTTT. It is translated as CAISNLGIGSPLHF.

To note about this clonotype: Lacking the conserved final phenylalanine or tryptophan, this CDR3 likely reflects a read error. The gene calls are TRBV11-1 and TRBJ2-4; D possibly corresponds to TRBD2 (6 bases). The CDR3 runs 14 residues. V was cut by 5 bases and J by 5 bases, with 13 bases left in between. Germline CDR1 and CDR2: SGHAT and FQDESV (reference sequence). The CDR3 DNA reads TGTGCCAGCAGCCCACGGGAGAGGGAAAACATTCAGTACCTC. Translation: CASSPRERENIQYL.

Concerning this clonotype: At one end the junction does not follow the germline gene, possibly because of a read error. V and J are TRBV11-2 and TRBJ2-7; D uncertain. This CDR3 has 13 amino acids. CDR1 and CDR2 (germline): SGHAT, FQNNGV. CDR3 sequence (DNA): TGTGCCAGTAGCTTGGCGCCATCCTACGAGCACTACTTC. Residues: CASSLAPSYEHYF.

Regarding this clonotype: This may come from a read error, since a much larger clone is one base off. This chain uses TRBV12-3 or TRBV12-4 with TRBJ2-1; D unresolved. This CDR3 is built from 16 residues. V gave up 5 bases and J gave up 0 bases, with 14 bases separating them. The CDR3 DNA is TGTGCCAGCAGTCTCTTCCGTGCGAGCTCCTACAATGAGCAGTTCTTC. Translated: CASSLFRASSYNEQFF.

Details on this clonotype: This may be a read error, as it is one base from a much larger clone. CDR3 in DNA: TGCAGCGTTGAAGATTCGATAACAGGGAGCTCCTACGTGCAGTACTTC. Translated: CSVEDSITGSSYVQYF. The genes are TRBV29-1 and TRBJ2-7, with D perhaps matching TRBD1 (6 bases). Germline V gene sequence: CDR1 SQVTM, CDR2 ANQGSEA. The CDR3 is made up of 16 amino acids.

This rearrangement joins TRBV4-2 to TRBJ2-1; D gene uncertain. There are 16 residues in the CDR3. The germline CDR1 and CDR2 sequences are LGHNA and YNFKEQ. V lost 4 bases to trimming and J lost 0 bases, with 13 bases between them. DNA for the CDR3: TGTGCCAGCAGCCCCACATACCAGAGCTCCTACAATGAGCAGTTCTTC. Translating gives CASSPTYQSSYNEQFF.

The rearrangement uses TRBV10-3 and TRBJ2-7, with TRBD1 identical over 9 bases. The ends lost 2 bases at V and 5 bases at J; junction bases unmatched: 7. Germline CDR1 is ENHRY and CDR2 is SYGVKD. The CDR3 has 15 residues. The CDR3 is CAISEPGTGSNEQYF. In nucleotides, the CDR3 is TGTGCCATCAGTGAGCCCGGGACAGGGTCCAACGAGCAGTACTTC.